Listed here are 28 T cell receptor beta chains from one sample, sequenced in a study of vaccination effects on CD4 cells after COVID-19 (dated by TCRdb to 2021 to 2024). Library construction relied on the immunoSEQ multiplex PCR assay. The clones in this table, taken by TCRdb from immuneACCESS, are in-frame only. Not every clone is retained; where verified, under half of the shortfall comes from an unresolved V gene, and the cause of the rest is unknown. In this sample the table shows fewer than 30,000 clones, about 80% of which occur a single time. Clones ranked in the top ten supply around 30% of the sample. Their antigens remain unidentified. The ViraFEST assay stimulated PBMC with viral peptide pools and then used TCR sequencing to identify antigen-specific CD4+ T cell clonotypes by expansion. After roughly 11 days of culture, CD4+ T cells were isolated with the EasySep CD4+ T cell isolation kit. Negative nucleocapsid antibody results before and after vaccination confirmed that the healthy vaccine recipients had no prior SARS-CoV-2 infection.

The source material was CD4+ T cells from PBMCs cultured with SARS-CoV-2 spike peptides, sampled before COVID-19 vaccination. Sample cell subset or site, as interpreted from the label and publication: SARS-CoV-2 spike overlapping peptide pool stimulation. The receptors derive from a human donor who received a COVID-19 vaccine.

This clone was seen only a few times. The gene calls are TRBV5-4 and TRBJ2-3; D unclear. This CDR3 has 16 amino acids. V was clipped by 7 bases and J by 2 bases, with 20 bases between them. Germline V lookup: CDR1 SGHNT, CDR2 YYREEE (reference sequence). CDR3 in DNA: TGTGCCAGCCTAATCCATCCTTCGAGACCCACAGATACGCAGTATTTT. This codes for CASLIHPSRPTDTQYF.

The chain joins TRBV27 to TRBJ1-1; D is undetermined. Trimming shortened V by 0 bases and J by 0 bases, and 11 bases separated the two germline ends. CDR1 and CDR2 from the germline V gene are MNHEY and SMNVEV (reference sequence). The CDR3 extends over 16 amino acids. The CDR3 spells CASSLSFGSMNTEAFF. In DNA form, the CDR3 reads TGTGCCAGCAGTTTATCGTTCGGCTCCATGAACACTGAAGCTTTCTTT.

The V call is TRBV18, the J call TRBJ1-4; D remains ambiguous. The CDR3 spans 13 residues. CDR1 is KGHSH, CDR2 LQKENI, per germline. V dropped 4 bases and J dropped 7 bases, with 10 bases sitting between them. In DNA form, the CDR3 reads TGTGCCAGCTCACGGGAAGCGGGTGAAAAACTGTTTTTT. This gives the protein CASSREAGEKLFF.

In its sample, this clone was seen once. The chain employs TRBV5-4 and TRBJ2-1; 10 positions agree with TRBD2. V lost 4 bases and J lost 5; bases outside the gene matches: 9. CDR1 is SGHNT and CDR2 is YYREEE in the germline V gene (reference sequence). The CDR3 is 16 residues long. The CDR3 nucleotides are TGTGCCAGCAGCCCTGGACTAGCGGCTTTGGACAATGAGCAGTTCTTC. Its translation is CASSPGLAALDNEQFF. The full variable domain, completed using reference TRBV5-4 and TRBJ2-1, is ETGVTQSPTHLIKTRGQQVTLRCSSQSGHNTVSWYQQALGQGPQFIFQYYREEENGRGNFPPRFSGLQFPNYSSELNVNALELDDSALYLCASSPGLAALDNEQFFGPGTRLTVL.

The CDR3 DNA reads as TGTGCCACCAGCAGCGGGCCAGGTTATCAGCCCCAGCATTTT. It specifies CATSSGPGYQPQHF. The chain couples TRBV15 to TRBJ1-5; D not certain. The CDR3 runs 14 residues. Germline V gives CDR1 LNHNV, CDR2 YYDKDF (reference sequence). V lost 3 bases and J lost 5, with 11 bases in between. The whole variable domain, filled in from reference TRBV15 and TRBJ1-5, reads DAMVIQNPRYQVTQFGKPVTLSCSQTLNHNVMYWYQQKSSQAPKLLFHYYDKDFNNEADTPDNFQSRRPNTSFCFLDIRSPGLGDTAMYLCATSSGPGYQPQHFGDGTRLSIL.

The CDR3 region is CASSLDVAGRQQYF. The CDR3 coding sequence is TGTGCCAGCAGCTTGGACGTCGCCGGGAGACAGCAGTACTTC. V gene TRBV5-4 combines with J gene TRBJ2-7; D might be TRBD2 (6 bases). V lost 0 bases to trimming and J lost 8 bases, with 15 bases between them. The CDR3 sequence is 14 residues long. CDR1 is SGHNT, CDR2 YYREEE, per germline (reference sequence).

This clone was counted between two and nine times. V is TRBV18 and J is TRBJ1-1, with a possible D match to TRBD1 (5 bases). This CDR3 has 14 amino acids. V was shortened by 2 bases and J by 1 base, with 8 bases between the two germline ends. Germline loops: CDR1 KGHSH, CDR2 LQKENI. CDR3 sequence: CASSPGARNTEAFF. The CDR3 DNA reads TGTGCCAGCTCACCAGGGGCTCGGAACACTGAAGCTTTCTTT. Drawing the rest from reference TRBV18 and TRBJ1-1, the complete variable domain is NAGVMQNPRHLVRRRGQEARLRCSPMKGHSHVYWYRQLPEEGLKFMVYLQKENIIDESGMPKERFSAEFPKEGPSILRIQQVVRGDSAAYFCASSPGARNTEAFFGQGTRLTVV.

J is TRBJ1-2 and V is TRBV29-1; tentative D call: TRBD1 (6 bases). The CDR3 runs to 13 residues. CDR1 SQVTM and CDR2 ANQGSEA come from the germline V gene. The ends were cut back, 3 bases at V and 5 bases at J, with 13 bases in the middle. For the CDR3, the DNA is TGCAGCGTTGAGGGGGGGGCGACTTATGGCTACACCTTC. This encodes CSVEGGATYGYTF.

This rearrangement joins TRBV19 to TRBJ2-3; D is unresolved. Germline V gene sequence: CDR1 LNHDA, CDR2 SQIVND (reference sequence). Trimming pared 5 bases from V and 6 bases from J, leaving 9 bases between. This CDR3 spans 12 amino acids. CDR3 loop: CASSSRADTQYF. In nucleotides, the CDR3 is TGTGCCAGTAGTTCTCGGGCCGATACGCAGTATTTT.

Comment on this clone: The junction departs from germline at one end; a sequencing error may be responsible. The chain couples TRBV11-2 to TRBJ1-2; D gene unclear. This CDR3 comprises 13 residues. CDR1 SGHAT and CDR2 FQNNGV come from the germline V gene. CDR3 sequence reads: CASSRTQTYGYTF. CDR3 nucleotide sequence: TGTGCCAGCAGTCGGACCCAAACGTATGGTTACACCTTC.

V and J are TRBV20-1 and TRBJ1-2; 8 nucleotides align to TRBD1. Unmatched junction bases numbered 5, after V lost 3 bases and J lost 8 bases. The germline CDR1 and CDR2 sequences are DFQATT and SNEGSKA (reference sequence). The CDR3 runs to 12 residues. The CDR3 spells CSASSGGRGYTF. The DNA of the CDR3 is TGCAGTGCTAGTTCAGGGGGCAGGGGCTACACCTTC.

The rearrangement uses TRBV7-9 and TRBJ1-1; D not certain. Germline V gives CDR1 SEHNR, CDR2 FQNEAQ (reference sequence). The CDR3 has 14 amino acids. Deletions cut 4 bases from V and 4 bases from J, with 13 bases between. CDR3 in amino acids: CASSSTGISTEAFF. The CDR3, as DNA: TGTGCCAGCAGCTCCACCGGGATATCCACTGAAGCTTTCTTT.

This sequence joins TRBV4-3 and TRBJ1-2, with no clear D. The ends were cut back, 0 bases at V and 10 bases at J, with 15 bases in the middle. This CDR3 has 14 residues. Germline values: CDR1 LGHNA, CDR2 YSLEER. CDR3 sequence: CASSQERSYGSYTF. CDR3 bases: TGCGCCAGCAGCCAAGAAAGGTCCTATGGCTCCTACACCTTC.

The chain carries TRBV7-2 and TRBJ2-3, with TRBD2 identical over 8 bases. V shed 8 bases and J 3 bases; nucleotides not matched to a gene: 7. This CDR3 has 14 residues. CDR1 is SGHTA, CDR2 FQGNSA, per germline. The CDR3 DNA is TGTGCCAGCGGAAGCGGGGGAGGTACAGATACGCAGTATTTT. This encodes CASGSGGGTDTQYF.

CDR3 sequence reads: CASSQGRGRYF. CDR3 nucleotide sequence: TGTGCCAGCAGCCAAGGCAGGGGCCGGTACTTC. The chain joins TRBV3-1 (or the pseudogene TRBV3-2) to TRBJ2-7, with D possibly being TRBD1 (6 bases). The CDR3 extends over 11 amino acids. Germline loops: CDR1 LGHDT, CDR2 YNNKEL (reference sequence). The ends were cut back, 1 base at V and 12 bases at J, with 10 bases in the middle.

The chain links TRBV23-1 to TRBJ1-1; D is uncertain. TRBV23-1 is an open reading frame whose function is uncertain. There are 11 residues in the CDR3. Trimming stripped 6 bases from V and 5 bases from J, with 7 bases between. This CDR3 reads CASRSRTEAFF. CDR3 DNA sequence: TGCGCCAGCAGGTCCCGGACTGAAGCTTTCTTT.

This chain joins TRBV19 and TRBJ2-4; D might be TRBD2 (7 bases). The CDR3 runs 18 residues. Deletions cut 6 bases from V and 0 bases from J, with 21 bases between. CDR1 and CDR2 from the germline V gene are LNHDA and SQIVND (reference sequence). The CDR3 reads CASSVLRGGVKAKNIQYF. The CDR3 DNA reads as TGTGCCAGTAGCGTCCTCAGGGGAGGGGTTAAAGCCAAAAACATTCAGTACTTC.

The chain carries TRBV25-1 and TRBJ1-2; 12 bases fit TRBD1. The CDR3 is 15 residues long. With V trimmed by 8 bases and J by 1 base, 5 bases remained unmatched. CDR1 MGHDK and CDR2 SYGVNS come from the germline V gene. The CDR3, as DNA: TGTGCCAGCCAGGGACAGGGGGCTAATAACTATGGCTACACCTTC. It translates to CASQGQGANNYGYTF.

The chain carries TRBV21-1 and TRBJ1-5. TRBV21-1 is tagged as a pseudogene. This CDR3 spans 15 amino acids. CDR3 loop: CASSKGCYRNQPQHF. In DNA, the CDR3 is TGTGCCAGCAGCAAAGGCTGTTATAGGAATCAGCCCCAGCATTTT.

The V call is TRBV7-2, the J call TRBJ1-1; D remains ambiguous. Deletions cut 7 bases from V and 10 bases from J, with 19 bases between. The CDR3 runs to 13 residues. CDR1 and CDR2 from the germline V gene are SGHTA and FQGNSA. The CDR3 region is CASTPMAGHSAFF. CDR3 DNA sequence: TGTGCCAGCACCCCGATGGCTGGGCATTCAGCTTTCTTT.

The rearrangement joins TRBV27 to TRBJ1-5, with TRBD1 identical over 9 bases. V dropped 6 bases and J dropped 2; count of bases not matched to a gene: 8. The CDR3 runs to 16 residues. CDR1 is MNHEY and CDR2 is SMNVEV in the germline V gene (reference sequence). The CDR3 loop is CASRPYRDRGNQPQHF. The CDR3 coding sequence is TGTGCCAGCAGGCCTTACCGGGACAGGGGCAATCAGCCCCAGCATTTT.

The chain carries TRBV20-1 and TRBJ1-2, with D unclear. Germline values: CDR1 DFQATT, CDR2 SNEGSKA (reference sequence). The CDR3 consists of 11 residues. The V and J ends lost 3 bases and 8 bases respectively, with 10 bases between them. As DNA, the CDR3 is TGCAGTGCTAGCCCCGATGACGGCTACACCTTC. Translation gives CSASPDDGYTF.

CDR3 coding DNA: TGTGCCAGCAAGTCGCTGGCGAGCAATCAGCCCCAGCATTTT. Translating it yields CASKSLASNQPQHF. V gene TRBV6-5 combines with J gene TRBJ1-5; D unresolved. The CDR3 consists of 14 residues. CDR1 is MNHEY, CDR2 SVGAGI, per germline. The V gene lost 7 bases and the J gene lost 1 base, with 11 bases spanning the gap.

V gene TRBV18 combines with J gene TRBJ1-2, with D possibly TRBD1 on 6 matching bases. Germline V gives CDR1 KGHSH, CDR2 LQKENI. Trimming stripped 5 bases from V and 4 bases from J, with 11 bases between. The CDR3 loop spans 13 amino acids. CDR3 protein: CASSLGRGYGYTF. The CDR3 DNA reads TGTGCCAGCTCATTGGGCAGGGGCTATGGCTACACCTTC.

The chain recombines TRBV28 with TRBJ2-7, with 8 bases identical to TRBD1. J was trimmed by 4 bases and V by 6 bases; bases with no gene match: 11. CDR3 length equals 15 residues. CDR1 MDHEN and CDR2 SYDVKM come from the germline V gene. The CDR3 spells CASRNIGTGRYEQYF. The DNA for the CDR3 is TGTGCCAGCAGGAACATCGGGACAGGCCGGTACGAGCAGTACTTC.

By its share, this clone is medium-sized. This chain links TRBV3-1 (or the pseudogene TRBV3-2) with TRBJ1-1; D possibly corresponds to TRBD1 (6 bases). This CDR3 comprises 13 residues. V gave up 4 bases and J gave up 4 bases, with 10 bases separating them. Germline lookup yields CDR1 LGHDT and CDR2 YNNKEL (reference sequence). CDR3 protein: CASSLRGGTEAFF. The CDR3 DNA follows: TGTGCCAGCAGCCTGAGAGGGGGCACTGAAGCTTTCTTT.

The chain employs TRBV19 and TRBJ1-1; maybe TRBD1 (5 bases). Germline V lookup: CDR1 LNHDA, CDR2 SQIVND (reference sequence). The ends were cut back, 1 base at V and 3 bases at J, with 15 bases in the middle. The CDR3 length is 16 residues. The CDR3 DNA reads TGTGCCAGTAGTATAGGTCCAGGGCTGGTGTACACTGAAGCTTTCTTT. It codes for CASSIGPGLVYTEAFF.

This chain uses TRBV27 with TRBJ1-1, with D perhaps matching TRBD1 (5 bases). The germline V and J ends were trimmed by 2 bases and 0 bases, with 10 bases remaining between them. The CDR3 extends over 15 amino acids. Germline V gene data show CDR1 as MNHEY and CDR2 as SMNVEV (reference sequence). As DNA, the CDR3 is TGTGCCAGCAGTTTAACCTCGGGGGTGAACACTGAAGCTTTCTTT. Protein: CASSLTSGVNTEAFF.